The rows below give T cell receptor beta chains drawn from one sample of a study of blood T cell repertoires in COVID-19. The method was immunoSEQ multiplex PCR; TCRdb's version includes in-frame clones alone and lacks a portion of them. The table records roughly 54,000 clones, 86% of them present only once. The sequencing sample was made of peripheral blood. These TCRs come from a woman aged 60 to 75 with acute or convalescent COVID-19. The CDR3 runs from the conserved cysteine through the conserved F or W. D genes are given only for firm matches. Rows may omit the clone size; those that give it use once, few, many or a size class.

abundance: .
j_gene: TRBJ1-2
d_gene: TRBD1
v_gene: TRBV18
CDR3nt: TGTGCCAGCTCACCGCAGGGGGTTACTAACTATGGCTACACCTTC
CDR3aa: CASSPQGVTNYGYTF

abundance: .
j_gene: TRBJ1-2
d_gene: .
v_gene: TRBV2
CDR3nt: TGTGCCAGCAGTTTCACAGGGAACCGGAACTATGGCTACACCTTC
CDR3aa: CASSFTGNRNYGYTF

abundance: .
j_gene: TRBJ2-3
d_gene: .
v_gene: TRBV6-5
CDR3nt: TGTGCCAGCACCCGGGGCACAGATACGCAGTATTTT
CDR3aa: CASTRGTDTQYF

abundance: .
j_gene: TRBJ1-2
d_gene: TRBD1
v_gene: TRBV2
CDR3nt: TGTGCCAGCAGTGCGACAGGGCGGGCTAACTATGGCTACACCTTC
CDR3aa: CASSATGRANYGYTF

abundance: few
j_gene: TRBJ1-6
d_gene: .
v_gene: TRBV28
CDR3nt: TGTGCCAGCATTAGCTCCTATAATTCACCCCTCCACTTT
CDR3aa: CASISSYNSPLHF

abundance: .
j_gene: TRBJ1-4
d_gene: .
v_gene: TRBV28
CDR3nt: TGTGCCAGCAGTAAAGGCAGCCGCGCGGTTCATAATGAAAAACTGTTTTTT
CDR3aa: CASSKGSRAVHNEKLFF

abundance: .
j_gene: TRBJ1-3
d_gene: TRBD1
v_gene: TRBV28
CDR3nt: TGTGCCAGCAGTTTATTTCCCAGGGGGCCTGGAAACACCATATATTTT
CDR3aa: CASSLFPRGPGNTIYF

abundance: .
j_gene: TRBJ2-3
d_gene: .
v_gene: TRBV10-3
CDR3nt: TGTGCCATCAGTGCTTGGGGGGGCACAGATACGCAGTATTTT
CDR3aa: CAISAWGGTDTQYF

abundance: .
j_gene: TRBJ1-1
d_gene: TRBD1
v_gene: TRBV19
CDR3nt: TGTGCCAGTGCACCCGGGACAGGGGCCCTCACTGAAGCTTTCTTT
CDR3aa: CASAPGTGALTEAFF

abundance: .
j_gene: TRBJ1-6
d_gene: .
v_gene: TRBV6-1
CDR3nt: TGTGCCAGCAGTGAAAAGGGCGACAGATCTGGTTCACCCCTCCACTTT
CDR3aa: CASSEKGDRSGSPLHF

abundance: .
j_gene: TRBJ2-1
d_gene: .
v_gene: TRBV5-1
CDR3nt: TGCGCCAGCAGCTTGGACGGGAGCGGGTCCTACAATGAGCAGTTCTTC
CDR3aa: CASSLDGSGSYNEQFF

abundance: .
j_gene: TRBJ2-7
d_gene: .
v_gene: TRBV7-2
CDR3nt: TGTGCCAGCAGCTTACAGCAGGGTCCGTCCTACGAGCAGTACTTC
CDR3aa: CASSLQQGPSYEQYF

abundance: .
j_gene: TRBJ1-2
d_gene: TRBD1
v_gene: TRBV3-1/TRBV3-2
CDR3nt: TGTGCCAGCAGCCAAGAAGCGGCGAATTGGGGACAGAATTTCTATGGCTACACCTTC
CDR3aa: CASSQEAANWGQNFYGYTF

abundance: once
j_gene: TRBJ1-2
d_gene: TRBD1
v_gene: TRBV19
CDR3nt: TGTGCCAGTACGCGCGGGACAGGGCCCTATGGCTACACCTTC
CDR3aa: CASTRGTGPYGYTF

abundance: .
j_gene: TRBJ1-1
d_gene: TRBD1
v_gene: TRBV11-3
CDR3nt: TGTGCCAGCATACAGGGGCGGTATTTGTGCACTGAAGCTTTCTTT
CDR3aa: CASIQGRYLCTEAFF

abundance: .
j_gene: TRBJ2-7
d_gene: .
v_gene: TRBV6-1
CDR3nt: TGTGCCAGCAGTGAAAGGGCAGGGCGGGGGCCCTACGAGCAGTACTTC
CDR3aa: CASSERAGRGPYEQYF

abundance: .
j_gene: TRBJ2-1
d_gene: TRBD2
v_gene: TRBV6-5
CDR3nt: TGTGCCAGCAGTTCACCCGGGACTAGTATCTACAATGAGCAGTTCTTC
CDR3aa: CASSSPGTSIYNEQFF

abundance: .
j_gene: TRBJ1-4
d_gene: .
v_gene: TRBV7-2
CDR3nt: TGTGCCAGCAGCTTAGTCCAAACAACTAATGAAAAACTGTTTTTT
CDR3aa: CASSLVQTTNEKLFF

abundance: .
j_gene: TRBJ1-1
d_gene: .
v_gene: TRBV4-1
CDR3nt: TGCGCCAGCAGCCATAACAGGGCCTTGAACACTGAAGCTTTCTTT
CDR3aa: CASSHNRALNTEAFF

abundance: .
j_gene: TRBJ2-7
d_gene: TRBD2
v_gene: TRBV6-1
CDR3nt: TGTGCCAGCCGTGAGGGAGGGGACTACGAGCAGTACTTC
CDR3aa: CASREGGDYEQYF